This T cell receptor beta chain was identified in a study of naive and memory T cell subsets. Four subsets defined by CD45RA and CD27 were sorted after CD3, CD4, CD8 and live/dead staining. This CDR3 has 13 residues. The V end lost 0 bases, the J end lost 3 bases, and 7 bases lay between the germline ends. Germline CDR1 SGHRS, CDR2 YFSETQ. Of note for this clonotype: Antigen unknown.

General study points: Expression changes during T cell differentiation may affect RNA-based TCR counts. Naive and memory repertoire findings lacked a ground truth for validation. Over 90% of naive TCR sequences appeared only once after error correction, unlike memory subsets.

Two oligonucleotides, mixed equimolar, formed the beta constant-region primer covering TRBC1 and TRBC2. The ligated cDNA underwent four PCR rounds using SP2 and nested alpha and beta constant-region primers. Each CDR3 protein gets one entry after TCRdb re-called the UMI-ligation and nested PCR reads with MiXCR. Of 120,000 or so distinct CDR3 sequences in the sample, roughly 32% were seen once. The TCR sequence derives from a human donor in good health. The sequencing sample was made of central memory CD4+ T cells from blood. This chain connects TRBV5-1 to TRBJ2-7; unclear D gene. CDR3 nucleotide sequence: TGCGCCAGCAGCTTGGCCAGTTACTACGAGCAGTACTTC. Translating gives CASSLASYYEQYF.